The rows below give T cell receptor beta chains drawn from one sample of a study of OX40 agonist ivuxolimab in advanced cancers. Using immunoSEQ multiplex PCR, the repertoire was profiled, and TCRdb retains in-frame clones only, with some absent. The table includes 55,000 to 65,000 clones, 85% detected once. Sequencing was performed on CD4+ or CD8+ T cells sorted from blood, taken in a trial of the OX40 agonist ivuxolimab. The origin of the receptors is an adult with an advanced solid tumor such as melanoma, head and neck, liver or kidney cancer. The CDR3 runs from the conserved cysteine through the conserved F or W. Each record gives: clone size, D gene, J gene, V gene, CDR3 DNA, CDR3 protein. A D gene is named only where the DNA matches it firmly. Clone size is not always given. Where it is, it says once, few, many or a class for expanded clones.

abundance: few; d_gene: .; j_gene: TRBJ1-4; v_gene: TRBV28; CDR3nt: TGTGCCAGCAGGGGTAGGACATCAACTAATGAAAAACTGTTTTTT; CDR3aa: CASRGRTSTNEKLFF
abundance: .; d_gene: .; j_gene: TRBJ1-6; v_gene: TRBV11-2; CDR3nt: TGTGCCAGCAGCTGGTCGTTGGCCGACTATAATTCACCCCTCCACTTT; CDR3aa: CASSWSLADYNSPLHF
abundance: .; d_gene: TRBD1; j_gene: TRBJ2-7; v_gene: TRBV27; CDR3nt: TGTGCCAGCAGTGAGGGGACAGGAGCCGCCTACGAGCAGTACTTC; CDR3aa: CASSEGTGAAYEQYF
abundance: once; d_gene: .; j_gene: TRBJ1-2; v_gene: TRBV4-1; CDR3nt: TGCGCCAGCAGCCAGACCCAGGACCGTGATCGTTTTGGCTACACCTTC; CDR3aa: CASSQTQDRDRFGYTF
abundance: .; d_gene: TRBD1; j_gene: TRBJ2-2; v_gene: TRBV6-6; CDR3nt: TGTGCCAGCAATCCACAGGGGGCAATCGGGGAGCTGTTTTTT; CDR3aa: CASNPQGAIGELFF
abundance: few; d_gene: TRBD1; j_gene: TRBJ1-4; v_gene: TRBV6-6; CDR3nt: TGTGCCAGCAGTTTGGCCGGGACAGGGTCTGAAAAACTGTTTTTT; CDR3aa: CASSLAGTGSEKLFF
abundance: .; d_gene: .; j_gene: TRBJ2-2; v_gene: TRBV12-5; CDR3nt: TGTGCTAGTGCCTCTACAGGGTCCGGCGGGGAGCTGTTTTTT; CDR3aa: CASASTGSGGELFF
abundance: .; d_gene: .; j_gene: TRBJ1-4; v_gene: TRBV6-1; CDR3nt: TGTGCCAGCAACAGGACTTTCAATGAAAAACTGTTTTTT; CDR3aa: CASNRTFNEKLFF
abundance: once; d_gene: .; j_gene: TRBJ1-5; v_gene: TRBV6-6; CDR3nt: TGTGCCAGCAGTCCGATCGGGTATAGCAATCAGCCCCAGCATTTT; CDR3aa: CASSPIGYSNQPQHF
abundance: .; d_gene: TRBD2; j_gene: TRBJ2-7; v_gene: TRBV5-1; CDR3nt: TGCGCCAGCAGCTTCGGTGGGACTAGCGGACTCCAGATCTACTTC; CDR3aa: CASSFGGTSGLQIYF
abundance: .; d_gene: TRBD2; j_gene: TRBJ2-5; v_gene: TRBV10-3; CDR3nt: TGTGCCATCAGTGGCGGCCCTAGCGGGGACCAAGAGACCCAGTACTTC; CDR3aa: CAISGGPSGDQETQYF
abundance: .; d_gene: .; j_gene: TRBJ2-7; v_gene: TRBV6-6; CDR3nt: TGTGCCAGCAGTTACTCAGGCAGCTCCTACGAGCAGTACTTC; CDR3aa: CASSYSGSSYEQYF
abundance: .; d_gene: .; j_gene: TRBJ1-5; v_gene: TRBV19; CDR3nt: TGTGCCAGTAGTATACGGGGGCGCCTCACCCGCCAGCCCCAGCATTTT; CDR3aa: CASSIRGRLTRQPQHF
abundance: few; d_gene: .; j_gene: TRBJ1-1; v_gene: TRBV6-1; CDR3nt: TGTGCCAGCAGTGGTCAGGTGCGAAATGAAGCTTTCTTT; CDR3aa: CASSGQVRNEAFF
abundance: .; d_gene: TRBD1; j_gene: TRBJ2-5; v_gene: TRBV7-9; CDR3nt: TGTGCCAGCAGCTTAGGGGCGGGACAGGGGCCTCAAGAGACCCAGTACTTC; CDR3aa: CASSLGAGQGPQETQYF
abundance: .; d_gene: .; j_gene: TRBJ2-2; v_gene: TRBV29-1; CDR3nt: TGCAGCGTGCCAGGGGTCGGCACCGGGGAGCTGTTTTTT; CDR3aa: CSVPGVGTGELFF
abundance: .; d_gene: TRBD2; j_gene: TRBJ2-3; v_gene: TRBV7-8; CDR3nt: TGTGCCAGCAGCTTAGCGCGTCTGGCTAGCGGGGGGCACACAGATACGCAGTATTTT; CDR3aa: CASSLARLASGGHTDTQYF
abundance: .; d_gene: TRBD1; j_gene: TRBJ2-7; v_gene: TRBV10-1; CDR3nt: TGCGCCAGCAGTGACGGGACAGGGCGCAACGAGCAGTACTTC; CDR3aa: CASSDGTGRNEQYF
abundance: .; d_gene: .; j_gene: TRBJ2-7; v_gene: TRBV5-6; CDR3nt: TGTGCCAGCAGCTTGTGGACAAGCACATCCTACGAGCAGTACTTC; CDR3aa: CASSLWTSTSYEQYF
abundance: .; d_gene: TRBD2; j_gene: TRBJ2-3; v_gene: TRBV27; CDR3nt: TGTGCCAGCAGTTCCGGACTAGCGGGGGGGCGGAGCACAGATACGCAGTATTTT; CDR3aa: CASSSGLAGGRSTDTQYF
abundance: .; d_gene: TRBD2; j_gene: TRBJ2-3; v_gene: TRBV11-3; CDR3nt: TGTGCCAGCAGCTTAAGCAGAGCGGGGCGCACAGATACGCAGTATTTT; CDR3aa: CASSLSRAGRTDTQYF
abundance: .; d_gene: .; j_gene: TRBJ2-1; v_gene: TRBV4-1; CDR3nt: TGCGCCAGCAGCCAAGTGCAGAACTCCTACAATGAGCAGTTCTTC; CDR3aa: CASSQVQNSYNEQFF
abundance: .; d_gene: TRBD1; j_gene: TRBJ2-1; v_gene: TRBV9; CDR3nt: TGTGCCAGCAGCGCGCCGGGACAGGGAACCTACAATGAGCAGTTCTTC; CDR3aa: CASSAPGQGTYNEQFF
abundance: .; d_gene: TRBD2; j_gene: TRBJ2-7; v_gene: TRBV4-2; CDR3nt: TGTGCCAGCAGCCAAGGGCCTATATTGGCTAGCGGACCCCTCGGGGGATTCGAGCAGTACTTC; CDR3aa: CASSQGPILASGPLGGFEQYF
abundance: .; d_gene: TRBD1; j_gene: TRBJ1-6; v_gene: TRBV27; CDR3nt: TGTGCCAGCGGGTGGACAGGGGAAAATAATTCACCCCTCCACTTT; CDR3aa: CASGWTGENNSPLHF
abundance: .; d_gene: .; j_gene: TRBJ2-1; v_gene: TRBV9; CDR3nt: TGTGCCAGCAGCCTGACAAGTACCTACAATGAGCAGTTCTTC; CDR3aa: CASSLTSTYNEQFF
abundance: .; d_gene: .; j_gene: TRBJ1-2; v_gene: TRBV4-1; CDR3nt: TGCGCCAGCAGCCAAGATCGAGGGCGCCTGCATGGCTACACCTTC; CDR3aa: CASSQDRGRLHGYTF
abundance: .; d_gene: TRBD2; j_gene: TRBJ2-7; v_gene: TRBV7-2; CDR3nt: TGTGCCAGCCTCGTCGGGGGGTCCTCCTACGAGCAGTACTTC; CDR3aa: CASLVGGSSYEQYF
abundance: .; d_gene: TRBD1; j_gene: TRBJ1-1; v_gene: TRBV6-5; CDR3nt: TGTGCCAGCACCCCAGGGGGCTACAACACTGAAGCTTTCTTT; CDR3aa: CASTPGGYNTEAFF
abundance: .; d_gene: .; j_gene: TRBJ2-3; v_gene: TRBV11-3; CDR3nt: TGTGCCAGCAGCTTAGTGAGGGATTCAGATACGCAGTATTTT; CDR3aa: CASSLVRDSDTQYF
abundance: .; d_gene: TRBD1; j_gene: TRBJ2-3; v_gene: TRBV4-1; CDR3nt: TGCGCCAGCAGCCAAGAGGAATCCGGGACAGGGTTCACAGATACGCAGTATTTT; CDR3aa: CASSQEESGTGFTDTQYF
abundance: .; d_gene: .; j_gene: TRBJ2-5; v_gene: TRBV7-9; CDR3nt: TGTGCCAGCAGCCCCCAAGGGCTCCAAGAGACCCAGTACTTC; CDR3aa: CASSPQGLQETQYF
abundance: .; d_gene: TRBD2; j_gene: TRBJ2-3; v_gene: TRBV11-3; CDR3nt: TGTGCCAGCAGCCTCACTAGCGGGGGGGCCACAGATACGCAGTATTTT; CDR3aa: CASSLTSGGATDTQYF